The rows below give T cell receptor beta chains drawn from one sample of a study of blood T cell repertoires in COVID-19. Sequencing was performed with immunoSEQ multiplex PCR; in TCRdb, only in-frame clones are kept and a portion is missing. The sample comprises under 300,000 clones, about four fifths of which are singletons, and more than 9.5% rests with the top ten. Sequenced input: peripheral blood. The receptors here all came from a woman aged 80 or over with acute or convalescent COVID-19. CDR3s include the opening cysteine and the closing phenylalanine or tryptophan. The D gene is left open where the match is weak. Only some rows state a clone size, as once, few, many or a class for expanded clones.

V	J	D	size	CDR3	DNA
TRBV29-1	TRBJ2-1	.	.	CSVRRSSYNEQFF	TGCAGCGTTCGGAGGAGCTCCTACAATGAGCAGTTCTTC
TRBV3-1/TRBV3-2	TRBJ1-6	.	.	CASSQGGGEVSPLHF	TGTGCCAGCAGCCAAGGGGGGGGAGAGGTTTCACCCCTCCACTTT
TRBV5-4	TRBJ1-2	.	few	CASSLARVGGYTF	TGTGCCAGCAGCTTGGCCAGGGTTGGTGGCTACACCTTC
TRBV5-1	TRBJ1-1	TRBD1	.	CASSPYAGGIWRNTEAFF	TGCGCCAGCAGCCCATACGCAGGGGGCATTTGGCGGAACACTGAAGCTTTCTTT
TRBV7-9	TRBJ2-7	TRBD1	.	CASSSGQGAHEQYF	TGTGCCAGCAGCTCCGGGCAGGGGGCCCACGAGCAGTACTTC
TRBV30	TRBJ2-1	.	.	CAWRATGSKVNEQFF	TGTGCCTGGAGGGCGACAGGATCGAAAGTTAATGAGCAGTTCTTC
TRBV6-6	TRBJ2-5	TRBD1	few	CASSYSTGGGETQYF	TGTGCCAGCAGTTACTCGACAGGGGGCGGAGAGACCCAGTACTTC
TRBV19	TRBJ2-1	TRBD2	.	CASSMVGGLNNEQFF	TGTGCCAGTAGTATGGTCGGGGGGTTGAACAATGAGCAGTTCTTC
TRBV28	TRBJ1-6	TRBD1	.	CASSPGQVYNSPLHF	TGTGCCAGCAGTCCTGGACAGGTGTATAATTCACCCCTCCACTTT
TRBV3-1/TRBV3-2	TRBJ1-4	TRBD1	.	CASSQSSTGVGTNEKLFF	TGTGCCAGCAGCCAATCTTCCACAGGGGTGGGAACTAATGAAAAACTGTTTTTT
TRBV10-3	TRBJ1-5	.	few	CAISGGNQPQHF	TGTGCCATCAGTGGAGGCAATCAGCCCCAGCATTTT
TRBV5-1	TRBJ2-3	.	.	CASSGGRDPDTQYF	TGCGCCAGCAGCGGAGGGCGTGATCCAGATACGCAGTATTTT
TRBV9	TRBJ2-7	.	.	CASSVEDAGGGPYEQYF	TGTGCCAGCAGCGTAGAGGACGCCGGCGGAGGGCCCTACGAGCAGTACTTC
TRBV9	TRBJ1-6	TRBD1	.	CASSSRTGDSPLHF	TGTGCCAGCAGCTCACGGACAGGGGATTCACCCCTCCACTTT
TRBV18	TRBJ1-1	.	.	CASSPTLGAVRSPENTEAFF	TGTGCCAGCTCACCAACCTTGGGGGCAGTTCGTTCGCCCGAGAACACTGAAGCTTTCTTT
TRBV4-1	TRBJ1-3	TRBD1	.	CASSQVRDRWNSGNTIYF	TGCGCCAGCAGCCAAGTGCGGGACAGGTGGAACTCTGGAAACACCATATATTTT
TRBV20-1	TRBJ1-6	.	few	CSASYRADSPLHF	TGCAGTGCTAGTTACAGGGCTGATTCACCCCTCCACTTT
TRBV24-1	TRBJ1-4	.	few	CATSDGRGTNEKLFF	TGTGCCACCAGTGATGGGAGGGGGACTAATGAAAAACTGTTTTTT
TRBV9	TRBJ2-3	.	.	CASSPGEARDTQYF	TGTGCCAGCAGCCCCGGAGAAGCTAGAGATACGCAGTATTTT
TRBV28	TRBJ1-5	.	.	CASRPGPGAFNQPQHF	TGTGCCAGCAGGCCGGGGCCAGGGGCCTTCAATCAGCCCCAGCATTTT
TRBV5-1	TRBJ2-3	TRBD1	few	CASRGQGADTQYF	TGCGCCAGCAGGGGGCAGGGGGCGGATACGCAGTATTTT
TRBV6-2/TRBV6-3	TRBJ2-7	.	few	CASSWSGDYEQYF	TGTGCCAGCAGTTGGTCAGGGGACTACGAGCAGTACTTC
TRBV3-1/TRBV3-2	TRBJ1-1	.	.	CASRHSGSSEAFF	TGTGCCAGCAGACATTCCGGGTCCTCCGAAGCTTTCTTT
TRBV19	TRBJ1-1	.	.	CASSTTQGIGTEAFF	TGTGCCAGTAGTACCACACAGGGTATCGGCACTGAAGCTTTCTTT
TRBV18	TRBJ2-5	.	.	CASSPAGHAGETQYF	TGTGCCAGCTCACCTGCCGGTCATGCGGGAGAGACCCAGTACTTC
TRBV5-5	TRBJ2-7	.	.	CASSWAEGIYEQYF	TGTGCCAGCAGCTGGGCTGAGGGCATCTACGAGCAGTACTTC
TRBV2	TRBJ1-2	.	.	CASSVGINYGYTF	TGTGCCAGCAGTGTGGGCATTAACTATGGCTACACCTTC
TRBV15	TRBJ1-6	.	.	CATSRDRQSPLHF	TGTGCCACCAGCAGAGATCGACAGTCACCCCTCCACTTT
TRBV14	TRBJ1-1	TRBD1	.	CASSLSTGTGPFF	TGTGCCAGCAGCCTCTCAACCGGGACAGGACCTTTCTTT
TRBV7-2	TRBJ2-6	TRBD1	.	CASSRGTGSGANVLTF	TGTGCCAGCAGCAGAGGGACAGGCTCTGGGGCCAACGTCCTGACTTTC
TRBV28	TRBJ2-1	TRBD2	.	CASSLGASGGRSEQFF	TGTGCCAGCAGTTTAGGGGCTAGCGGGGGGAGAAGTGAGCAGTTCTTC
TRBV6-1	TRBJ1-2	.	.	CASSASVWGVKGGYTF	TGTGCCAGCAGTGCCTCGGTCTGGGGGGTGAAGGGTGGCTACACCTTC
TRBV9	TRBJ1-6	.	.	CASSVARNSPLHF	TGTGCCAGCAGCGTAGCTAGGAATTCACCCCTCCACTTT
TRBV6-5	TRBJ1-2	.	.	CASSYPMPRGGYGYTF	TGTGCCAGCAGTTACCCCATGCCAAGGGGCGGCTATGGCTACACCTTC
TRBV6-1	TRBJ1-5	.	once	CASSEDRNQPQHF	TGTGCCAGCAGTGAAGACAGAAATCAGCCCCAGCATTTT
TRBV5-1	TRBJ1-5	.	.	CASSPGQPNQPQHF	TGCGCCAGCAGCCCCGGACAGCCCAATCAGCCCCAGCATTTT
TRBV4-2	TRBJ2-5	.	.	CASSQESRPETQYF	TGTGCCAGCAGCCAAGAGAGTCGCCCGGAGACCCAGTACTTC
TRBV3-1/TRBV3-2	TRBJ1-6	TRBD1	.	CASNHAGDRNSPLHF	TGTGCCAGCAACCACGCTGGGGACAGGAATTCACCCCTCCACTTT
TRBV28	TRBJ1-4	.	.	CASTLPTSEEKLFF	TGTGCCAGCACCCTCCCCACGTCTGAGGAAAAACTGTTTTTT
TRBV28	TRBJ2-5	.	.	CASSLIRGETQYF	TGTGCCAGCAGTTTGATCCGGGGAGAGACCCAGTACTTC
TRBV7-2	TRBJ1-4	TRBD1	.	CASSLGQGREKLFF	TGTGCCAGCAGCCTCGGACAGGGGAGGGAAAAACTGTTTTTT
TRBV28	TRBJ1-1	.	.	CASSLIQGYTEAFF	TGTGCCAGCAGTTTAATACAGGGTTACACTGAAGCTTTCTTT
TRBV11-1	TRBJ1-6	TRBD1	.	CASSLNRGQSSPLHF	TGTGCCAGCAGCTTGAACAGGGGGCAGAGTTCACCCCTCCACTTT
TRBV12-3/TRBV12-4	TRBJ1-3	.	.	CASSLGQGNTIYF	TGTGCCAGCAGTTTAGGTCAGGGAAACACCATATATTTT
TRBV19	TRBJ1-2	TRBD1	.	CASSTGTGGFGYGYTF	TGTGCCAGTAGTACCGGGACAGGGGGGTTCGGCTATGGCTACACCTTC
TRBV5-1	TRBJ2-3	.	once	CASSVGRRTEVTDTQYF	TGCGCCAGCAGCGTCGGACGGCGGACAGAAGTCACAGATACGCAGTATTTT
TRBV9	TRBJ1-1	.	.	CASSVVAGNTEAFF	TGTGCCAGCAGCGTAGTCGCGGGGAACACTGAAGCTTTCTTT
TRBV5-6	TRBJ1-2	.	.	CASSLVGTSYGYTF	TGTGCCAGCAGCTTGGTGGGCACGTCCTATGGCTACACCTTC
TRBV29-1	TRBJ2-2	.	.	CSVEAVGVYTGELFF	TGCAGCGTTGAGGCGGTCGGGGTTTACACCGGGGAGCTGTTTTTT
TRBV10-3	TRBJ1-1	.	.	CAISPLGGRNTEAFF	TGTGCCATCAGCCCCCTGGGGGGACGGAACACTGAAGCTTTCTTT
TRBV27	TRBJ2-2	TRBD2	.	CASSVAGGPGELFF	TGTGCCAGCAGTGTGGCGGGGGGGCCCGGGGAGCTGTTTTTT
TRBV4-2	TRBJ1-5	TRBD1	.	CASSQGKTGGGMPQHF	TGTGCCAGCAGCCAGGGAAAAACAGGGGGCGGAATGCCCCAGCATTTT